This record concerns one T cell receptor (beta chain) sequence. Its matching antigen is unknown. This entry comes from a study of cytomegalovirus exposure and HLA in healthy donors. Study results and caveats: In terms of immune exposure information, only CMV serostatus was available.

PCR used 60 Vbeta primers and 13 Jbeta primers. Assay used: immunoSEQ multiplex PCR; TCRdb lists only in-frame clones, some missing. The sample contains some 200,000 clones, about 85% of which appear only once. The sample taken for sequencing was PBMCs. The TCR originated in a man aged 50 to 59 in good health and CMV-seronegative.

The CDR3: CASLTPGQGYSYTF. The CDR3 coding sequence is TGTGCCAGCCTGACCCCGGGACAGGGTTACAGCTACACCTTC. The chain has TRBV28 and TRBJ1-2, with 9 nucleotides matching TRBD1. The V gene end was trimmed by 8 bases and the J gene end by 9 bases; junction bases not matched to a gene: 13. The CDR3 covers 14 residues. In germline, CDR1 is MDHEN, CDR2 SYDVKM.